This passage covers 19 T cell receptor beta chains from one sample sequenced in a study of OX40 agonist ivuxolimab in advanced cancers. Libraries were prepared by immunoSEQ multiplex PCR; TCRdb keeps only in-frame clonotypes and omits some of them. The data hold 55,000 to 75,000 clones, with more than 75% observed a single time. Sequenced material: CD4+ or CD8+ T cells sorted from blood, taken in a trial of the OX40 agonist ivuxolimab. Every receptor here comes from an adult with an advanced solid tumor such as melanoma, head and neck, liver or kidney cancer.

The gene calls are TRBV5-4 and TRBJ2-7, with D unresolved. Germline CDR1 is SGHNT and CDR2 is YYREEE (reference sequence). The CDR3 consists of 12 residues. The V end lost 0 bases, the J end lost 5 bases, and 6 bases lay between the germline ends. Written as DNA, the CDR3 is TGTGCCAGCAGCTTGGATGAGAACGAGCAGTACTTC. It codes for CASSLDENEQYF.

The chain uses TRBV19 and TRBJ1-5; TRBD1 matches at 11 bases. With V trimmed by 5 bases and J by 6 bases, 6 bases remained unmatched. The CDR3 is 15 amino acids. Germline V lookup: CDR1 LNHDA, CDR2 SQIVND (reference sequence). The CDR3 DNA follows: TGTGCCAGTAGTGGGGACAGGGGGAGAACTCAGCCCCAGCATTTT. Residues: CASSGDRGRTQPQHF.

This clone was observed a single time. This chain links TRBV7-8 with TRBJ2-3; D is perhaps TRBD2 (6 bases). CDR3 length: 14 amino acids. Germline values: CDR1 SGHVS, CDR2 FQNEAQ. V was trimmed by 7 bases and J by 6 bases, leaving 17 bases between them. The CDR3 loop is CASTWDFPTDTQYF. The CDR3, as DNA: TGTGCCAGCACCTGGGACTTCCCGACCGATACGCAGTATTTT.

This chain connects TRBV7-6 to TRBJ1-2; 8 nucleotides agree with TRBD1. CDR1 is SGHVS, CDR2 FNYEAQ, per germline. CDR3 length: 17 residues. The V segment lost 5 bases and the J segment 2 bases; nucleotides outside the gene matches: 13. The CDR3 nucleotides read TGTGCCAGCAGCCCCGGACAGGGAAGGGGTTGGAACTATGGCTACACCTTC. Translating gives CASSPGQGRGWNYGYTF. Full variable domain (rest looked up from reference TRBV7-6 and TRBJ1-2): GAGVSQSPRYKVTKRGQDVALRCDPISGHVSLYWYRQALGQGPEFLTYFNYEAQQDKSGLPNDRFSAERPEGSISTLTIQRTEQRDSAMYRCASSPGQGRGWNYGYTFGSGTRLTVV.

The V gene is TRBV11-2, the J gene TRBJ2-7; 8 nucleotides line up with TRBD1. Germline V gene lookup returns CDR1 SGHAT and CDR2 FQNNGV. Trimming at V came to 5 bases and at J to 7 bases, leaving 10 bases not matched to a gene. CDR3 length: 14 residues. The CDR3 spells CASSPPGQGREQYF. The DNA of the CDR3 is TGTGCCAGCAGCCCGCCAGGACAGGGAAGAGAGCAGTACTTC.

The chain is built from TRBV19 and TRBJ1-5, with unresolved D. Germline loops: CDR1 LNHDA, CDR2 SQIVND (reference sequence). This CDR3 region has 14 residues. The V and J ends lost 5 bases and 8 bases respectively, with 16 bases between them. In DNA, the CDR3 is TGTGCCAGTAGTTCATGGGGTCGTGAAGAGCCCCAGCATTTT. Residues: CASSSWGREEPQHF.

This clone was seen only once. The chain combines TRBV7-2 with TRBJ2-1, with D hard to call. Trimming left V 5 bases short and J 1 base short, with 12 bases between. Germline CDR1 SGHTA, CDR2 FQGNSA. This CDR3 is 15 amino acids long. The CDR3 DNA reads TGTGCCAGCAGCCCGGTGTATTCATCCTACAATGAGCAGTTCTTC. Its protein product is CASSPVYSSYNEQFF.

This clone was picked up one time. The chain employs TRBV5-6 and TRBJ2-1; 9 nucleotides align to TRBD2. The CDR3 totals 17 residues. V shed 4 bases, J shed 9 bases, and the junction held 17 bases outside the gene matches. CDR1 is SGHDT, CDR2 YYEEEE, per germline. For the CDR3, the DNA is TGTGCCAGCAGCCCTCGACTACTACTCGCGGGGGGGCGTGAGCAGTTCTTC. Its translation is CASSPRLLLAGGREQFF.

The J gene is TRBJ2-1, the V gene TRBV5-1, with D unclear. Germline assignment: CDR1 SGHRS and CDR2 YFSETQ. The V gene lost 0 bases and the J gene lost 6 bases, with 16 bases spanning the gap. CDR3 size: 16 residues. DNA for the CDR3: TGCGCCAGCAGCTTGGCCGGTTGGAGTGGAAGCAATGAGCAGTTCTTC. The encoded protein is CASSLAGWSGSNEQFF.

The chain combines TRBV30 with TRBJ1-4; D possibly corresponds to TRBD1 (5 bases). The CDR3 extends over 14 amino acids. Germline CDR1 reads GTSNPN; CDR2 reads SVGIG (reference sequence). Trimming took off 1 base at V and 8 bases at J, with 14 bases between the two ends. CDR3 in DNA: TGTGCCTGGAGTGCGGGGGTCGTATGGGAAAAACTGTTTTTT. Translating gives CAWSAGVVWEKLFF.

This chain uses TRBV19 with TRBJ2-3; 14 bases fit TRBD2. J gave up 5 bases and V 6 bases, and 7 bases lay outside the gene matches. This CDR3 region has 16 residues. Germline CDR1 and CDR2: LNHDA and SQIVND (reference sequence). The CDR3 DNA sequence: TGTGCCAGTAGGAAGACTAGCGGGAGGGCCGTAGATACGCAGTATTTT. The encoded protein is CASRKTSGRAVDTQYF.

The CDR3 DNA follows: TGTGCCAGTAGTGCCCCCGGGACAGGGGTTGAAAAACTGTTTTTT. Translated, it gives CASSAPGTGVEKLFF. This chain links TRBV19 with TRBJ1-4; TRBD1 matches at 10 bases. Germline V lookup: CDR1 LNHDA, CDR2 SQIVND (reference sequence). The CDR3 runs 15 residues. V shed 5 bases, J shed 7 bases, and the junction held 7 bases outside the gene matches.

CDR3 residues: CASSVGSHNQPQHF. The CDR3 coding sequence is TGTGCCAGCAGTGTCGGGAGCCACAATCAGCCCCAGCATTTT. This chain uses TRBV27 with TRBJ1-5, with unresolved D. This CDR3 comprises 14 residues. The V gene's germline CDR1 is MNHEY and CDR2 SMNVEV (reference sequence). Trimming removed 5 bases at V and 3 bases at J, with 11 bases between.

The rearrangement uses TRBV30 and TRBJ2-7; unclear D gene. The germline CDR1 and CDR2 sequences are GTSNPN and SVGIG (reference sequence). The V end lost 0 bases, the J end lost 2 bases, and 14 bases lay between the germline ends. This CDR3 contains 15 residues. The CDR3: CAWSVPGPRAYEQYF. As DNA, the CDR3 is TGTGCCTGGAGTGTACCCGGGCCAAGAGCCTACGAGCAGTACTTC. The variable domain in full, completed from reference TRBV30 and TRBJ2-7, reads SQTIHQWPATLVQPVGSPLSLECTVEGTSNPNLYWYRQAAGRGLQLLFYSVGIGQISSEVPQNLSASRPQDRQFILSSKKLLLSDSGFYLCAWSVPGPRAYEQYFGPGTRLTVT.

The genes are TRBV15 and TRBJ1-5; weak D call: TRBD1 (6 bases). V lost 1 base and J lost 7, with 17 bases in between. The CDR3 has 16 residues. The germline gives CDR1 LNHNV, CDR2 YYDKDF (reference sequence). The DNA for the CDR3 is TGTGCCACCAGCAGAGGTCCGGGGGCGGGTGGACAGCCCCAGCATTTT. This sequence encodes CATSRGPGAGGQPQHF.

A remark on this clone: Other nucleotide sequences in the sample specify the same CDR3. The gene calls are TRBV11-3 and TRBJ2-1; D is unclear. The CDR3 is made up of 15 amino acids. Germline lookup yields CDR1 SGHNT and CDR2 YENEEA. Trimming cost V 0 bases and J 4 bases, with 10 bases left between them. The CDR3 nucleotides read TGTGCCAGCAGCTTAGACCCTCAGGCGTACAATGAGCAGTTCTTC. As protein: CASSLDPQAYNEQFF.

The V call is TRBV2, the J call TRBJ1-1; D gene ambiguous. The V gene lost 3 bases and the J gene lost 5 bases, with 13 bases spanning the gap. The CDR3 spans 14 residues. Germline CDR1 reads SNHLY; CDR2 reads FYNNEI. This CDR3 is CASSDLLSGTEAFF. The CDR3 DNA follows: TGTGCCAGCAGTGACCTCTTATCGGGGACTGAAGCTTTCTTT.

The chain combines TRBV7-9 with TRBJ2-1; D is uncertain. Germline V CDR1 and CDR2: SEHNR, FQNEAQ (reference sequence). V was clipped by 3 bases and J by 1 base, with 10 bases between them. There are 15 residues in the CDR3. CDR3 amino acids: CASSFGFRSYNEQFF. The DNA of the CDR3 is TGTGCCAGCAGCTTCGGTTTCAGGTCCTACAATGAGCAGTTCTTC.

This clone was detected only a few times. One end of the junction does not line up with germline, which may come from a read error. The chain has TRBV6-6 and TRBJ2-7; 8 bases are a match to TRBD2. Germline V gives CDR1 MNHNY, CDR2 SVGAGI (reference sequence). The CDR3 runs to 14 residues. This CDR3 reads CASTLRGASFEQYF. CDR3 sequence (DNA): TGTGCCAGCACGCTGCGGGGGGCCTCCTTCGAGCAGTACTTC.